These 32 T cell receptor beta chains originate from one sample sequenced in a study of T-cell memory formation after mild COVID-19. TCRdb re-called the 5' RACE reads with MiXCR, one entry per CDR3 protein. Found here are some 290,000 distinct CDR3 sequences, about a sixth of them singletons; the top ten hold 20% to 25%. Sequences were obtained from PBMCs or a T cell subset sorted from them (not recorded which). Receptors originate from a young man who had mild COVID-19 (a few samples of this study predate the infection). Cell type and time point are not known.

The rearrangement joins TRBV20-1 to TRBJ2-5, with 13 bases matching TRBD2. V shed 6 bases, J shed 2 bases, and the junction held 6 bases outside the gene matches. This CDR3 is 15 amino acids long. CDR1 is DFQATT, CDR2 SNEGSKA, per germline (reference sequence). The CDR3 loop reads CSAWGTSGAQETQYF. CDR3 bases: TGCAGTGCCTGGGGGACTAGCGGGGCGCAAGAGACCCAGTACTTC.

V usage is TRBV2 and J usage is TRBJ1-1; TRBD1 agrees at 10 bases. This CDR3 contains 15 residues. The ends lost 7 bases at V and 5 bases at J; junction bases unmatched: 10. Germline CDR1 reads SNHLY; CDR2 reads FYNNEI. The CDR3 DNA is TGTGCCAGCACCCAAGAGGGACAGGGGCAAACTGAAGCTTTCTTT. It yields the protein CASTQEGQGQTEAFF.

The chain links TRBV9 to TRBJ2-1; 12 nucleotides line up with TRBD2. The CDR3 consists of 14 residues. Trimming cost V 3 bases and J 5 bases; bases outside gene matches: 0. Germline loops: CDR1 SGDLS, CDR2 YYNGEE. CDR3 region: CASSGTSGNNEQFF. In nucleotides, the CDR3 is TGTGCCAGCAGCGGGACTAGCGGGAACAATGAGCAGTTCTTC.

This chain links TRBV5-1 with TRBJ2-7; 9 nucleotides align to TRBD2. This CDR3 spans 14 amino acids. Germline V CDR1 and CDR2: SGHRS, YFSETQ. Germline trimming cut 4 bases from V and 2 bases from J; bases unmatched to any gene: 4. CDR3 sequence reads: CASSGSSGAYEQYF. The CDR3 region has the DNA TGCGCCAGCAGCGGATCTAGCGGGGCCTACGAGCAGTACTTC.

This clonotype has ten or more counts. The rearrangement joins TRBV10-3 to TRBJ2-4, with TRBD2 as a possible D gene (6 bases). CDR1 is ENHRY, CDR2 SYGVKD, per germline. Trimming cost V 3 bases and J 7 bases, with 13 bases left between them. The CDR3 totals 14 residues. CDR3 bases: TGTGCCATCAGTGATGGGGCCAGCGGGAACATTCAGTACTTC. The encoded protein is CAISDGASGNIQYF.

V usage is TRBV7-9 and J usage is TRBJ2-7; 8 bases align to TRBD1. CDR3 length equals 16 residues. V lost 4 bases, J lost 0 bases, and 8 bases stayed unmatched. Germline assignment: CDR1 SEHNR and CDR2 FQNEAQ (reference sequence). CDR3 region: CASSSTRTGSSYEQYF. In nucleotides, the CDR3 is TGTGCCAGCAGCTCGACCCGGACAGGGAGCTCCTACGAGCAGTACTTC.

This clonotype was detected only a few times. The V call is TRBV6-5, the J call TRBJ1-6; D is perhaps TRBD1 (6 bases). This CDR3 has 19 residues. Germline V gene sequence: CDR1 MNHEY, CDR2 SVGAGI. Trimming removed 0 bases at V and 12 bases at J, with 27 bases between. This CDR3 is CASSYSQGFVPARGGPLHF. CDR3 coding DNA: TGTGCCAGCAGTTACTCGCAGGGGTTCGTGCCCGCGAGGGGTGGACCCCTCCACTTT.

The chain joins TRBV20-1 to TRBJ2-6; D remains unclear. The CDR3 spans 11 residues. V was trimmed by 2 bases and J by 13 bases, leaving 9 bases between them. Per germline, CDR1 DFQATT and CDR2 SNEGSKA (reference sequence). The CDR3 protein is CSARSAGVLTF. The DNA for the CDR3 is TGCAGTGCTAGATCGGCAGGAGTCCTGACTTTC.

This clonotype showed up many times. The rearrangement joins TRBV7-9 to TRBJ2-3, with unresolved D. This CDR3 has 14 residues. Deletions cut 5 bases from V and 10 bases from J, with 19 bases between. The germline gives CDR1 SEHNR, CDR2 FQNEAQ (reference sequence). The DNA for the CDR3 is TGTGCCAGCAGCCTACGGACCACCGATTACGCGCAGTATTTT. Protein product: CASSLRTTDYAQYF.

This clonotype was seen a few times. The genes are TRBV7-8 and TRBJ2-1; D is unresolved. CDR1 is SGHVS and CDR2 is FQNEAQ in the germline V gene. The CDR3 is made up of 15 amino acids. V gave up 1 base and J gave up 6 bases, with 13 bases separating them. In DNA form, the CDR3 reads TGTGCCAGCAGCTTAGTTCTGCGGACCCGCAATGAGCAGTTCTTC. This translates into CASSLVLRTRNEQFF.

The rearrangement joins TRBV5-1 to TRBJ2-5, with 9 bases identical to TRBD2. Per the germline V gene, CDR1 is SGHRS and CDR2 is YFSETQ. The CDR3 is 14 residues long. With V trimmed by 3 bases and J by 5 bases, 5 bases remained unmatched. CDR3 protein: CASSSTSGAETQYF. CDR3 DNA sequence: TGCGCCAGCAGCTCGACTAGCGGTGCGGAGACCCAGTACTTC.

As to this clonotype: Germline is not matched at one junction end, which may reflect a read error. The chain uses TRBV7-9 and TRBJ2-5, with a tentative D call TRBD2 (7 bases). CDR1 is SEHNR and CDR2 is FQNEAQ in the germline V gene (reference sequence). The CDR3 has 11 amino acids. For the CDR3, the DNA is TGTGCCAGCTACGGGGGGCGCTCCACGGTCTTC. Translation: CASYGGRSTVF.

The chain combines TRBV18 with TRBJ2-7; 12 bases line up with TRBD1. The CDR3 is 15 residues long. Trimming removed 5 bases from V and 4 bases from J; junction bases left unmatched: 6. Germline assignment: CDR1 KGHSH and CDR2 LQKENI. DNA for the CDR3: TGTGCCAGCTCAAGCGGGACAGGGGGCGCGTACGAGCAGTACTTC. Translation gives CASSSGTGGAYEQYF.

The chain couples TRBV6-1 to TRBJ1-1, with TRBD1 matching over 10 bases. CDR1 MNHNS and CDR2 SASEGT come from the germline V gene. J was trimmed by 6 bases and V by 6 bases; bases with no gene match: 13. The CDR3 extends over 16 amino acids. CDR3 loop: CASRSRAGTGEAEAFF. The CDR3 DNA is TGTGCCAGCAGAAGCAGGGCAGGGACAGGGGAGGCTGAAGCTTTCTTT.

This clonotype turned up a few times. V is TRBV6-5 and J is TRBJ1-2, with TRBD1 identical over 8 bases. The V segment lost 0 bases and the J segment 5 bases; nucleotides outside the gene matches: 5. The CDR3 totals 15 residues. Germline-derived CDR1 and CDR2 are MNHEY and SVGAGI. The CDR3 DNA is TGTGCCAGCAGTTACTCCACAGGGGGAGTTTATGGCTACACCTTC. Its translation is CASSYSTGGVYGYTF.

The chain combines TRBV4-3 with TRBJ2-7; 9 nucleotides align to TRBD1. The CDR3 length is 15 residues. Per the germline V gene, CDR1 is LGHNA and CDR2 is YSLEER. The V segment lost 0 bases and the J segment 6 bases; nucleotides outside the gene matches: 6. CDR3 region: CASSQEGTGPFEQYF. In nucleotides, the CDR3 is TGCGCCAGCAGCCAAGAGGGGACAGGGCCTTTCGAGCAGTACTTC.

This clonotype came up many times. The rearrangement joins TRBV20-1 to TRBJ2-1; 9 bases fit TRBD1. Per germline, CDR1 DFQATT and CDR2 SNEGSKA (reference sequence). J was trimmed by 3 bases and V by 6 bases; bases with no gene match: 6. The length of the CDR3 is 14 residues. The CDR3 region has the DNA TGCAGTGCACAACCGGGACAGGGCTACAATGAGCAGTTCTTC. This gives the protein CSAQPGQGYNEQFF.

This rearrangement joins TRBV5-6 to TRBJ1-1; 10 bases line up with TRBD1. V was clipped by 4 bases and J by 3 bases; unmatched bases: 9. The length of the CDR3 is 16 residues. Germline V CDR1 and CDR2: SGHDT, YYEEEE. Here the CDR3 reads CASSIGTGVWDTEAFF. The CDR3 DNA reads TGTGCCAGCAGCATCGGGACAGGGGTTTGGGACACTGAAGCTTTCTTT. The whole variable domain, remainder taken from reference TRBV5-6 and TRBJ1-1, is DAGVTQSPTHLIKTRGQQVTLRCSPKSGHDTVSWYQQALGQGPQFIFQYYEEEERQRGNFPDRFSGHQFPNYSSELNVNALLLGDSALYLCASSIGTGVWDTEAFFGQGTRLTVV.

The sample holds a few counts of this clonotype. V and J are TRBV5-5 and TRBJ1-5; TRBD1 is a possible D gene (6 bases). Germline V gene data show CDR1 as SGHKS and CDR2 as YYEKEE (reference sequence). The CDR3 is 16 amino acids. V was clipped by 1 base and J by 2 bases, with 13 bases between them. CDR3 nucleotide sequence: TGTGCCAGCAGCTTGAGTATGGCAGGGGGCAATCAGCCCCAGCATTTT. Protein product: CASSLSMAGGNQPQHF.

The rearrangement joins TRBV7-2 to TRBJ2-5; a possible D gene is TRBD2 (6 bases). This CDR3 has 14 amino acids. The V end lost 1 base, the J end lost 3 bases, and 9 bases lay between the germline ends. Germline loops: CDR1 SGHTA, CDR2 FQGNSA. CDR3 loop: CASSLEVAEETQYF. In DNA form, the CDR3 reads TGTGCCAGCAGCTTAGAGGTAGCGGAAGAGACCCAGTACTTC.

The rearrangement uses TRBV6-2 or TRBV6-3 and TRBJ2-3; 8 nucleotides match TRBD1. V was pared by 1 base and J by 7 bases, with 4 bases of the junction left unmatched. The CDR3 sequence is 14 residues long. In germline, CDR1 is MNHEY, CDR2 SVGEGT. In DNA, the CDR3 is TGTGCCAGCAGTTACTGGCAGGGGGCGAATACGCAGTATTTT. Encoded protein: CASSYWQGANTQYF.

This chain uses TRBV7-8 with TRBJ1-4; possible D gene TRBD1, 5 bases. Trimming took 7 bases from V and 7 from J, leaving 10 bases between them. The germline V gene has CDR1 SGHVS and CDR2 FQNEAQ. This CDR3 has 12 amino acids. The CDR3 loop reads CASNRGGEKLFF. The CDR3 DNA reads as TGTGCCAGCAATCGGGGGGGTGAAAAACTGTTTTTT.

V gene TRBV7-9 combines with J gene TRBJ2-3; the D is unclear. Between the trimmed V and J ends, which lost 5 bases and 5 bases, there was a span of 11 bases. The CDR3 loop spans 13 amino acids. The germline V gene encodes CDR1 SEHNR and CDR2 FQNEAQ (reference sequence). The CDR3 DNA follows: TGTGCCAGCAGCCGAACGATCAGAGATACGCAGTATTTT. Protein sequence: CASSRTIRDTQYF.

The sample holds a few counts of this clonotype. The chain has TRBV6-5 and TRBJ2-2; D is undetermined. The germline CDR1 and CDR2 sequences are MNHEY and SVGAGI. The V and J ends lost 2 bases and 0 bases respectively, with 10 bases between them. This CDR3 has 16 amino acids. The CDR3 DNA reads as TGTGCCAGCAGTTACCAGGTGACGGCGAACACCGGGGAGCTGTTTTTT. This codes for CASSYQVTANTGELFF.

This clonotype was seen a few times. The chain's CDR3 is CASGDTQYF. CDR3 nucleotide sequence: TGTGCCAGCGGGGATACGCAGTATTTT. The chain has TRBV7-9 and TRBJ2-3, with D unresolved. CDR1 and CDR2 from the germline V gene are SEHNR and FQNEAQ (reference sequence). V was pared by 8 bases and J by 6 bases, with 3 bases between. The CDR3 extends over 9 amino acids.

The rearrangement links TRBV11-2 to TRBJ1-6; D gene uncertain. V was clipped by 4 bases and J by 4 bases, with 5 bases between them. The CDR3 runs to 13 residues. The germline CDR1 and CDR2 sequences are SGHAT and FQNNGV. CDR3 nucleotides: TGTGCCAGCAGCTCCCTGTATAATTCACCCCTCCACTTT. Translation: CASSSLYNSPLHF.

This clonotype has more than one count but fewer than ten. V gene TRBV4-3 combines with J gene TRBJ2-7, with D possibly being TRBD1 (6 bases). Trimming pared 3 bases from V and 0 bases from J, leaving 12 bases between. Germline V gene sequence: CDR1 LGHNA, CDR2 YSLEER. The CDR3 consists of 15 residues. CDR3 amino acids: CASSQGAASSYEQYF. CDR3 in DNA: TGCGCCAGCAGCCAGGGGGCTGCGAGCTCCTACGAGCAGTACTTC.

The J gene is TRBJ1-5, the V gene TRBV12-3 or TRBV12-4; weak D call: TRBD1 (5 bases). The CDR3 length is 16 residues. V lost 6 bases and J lost 0, with 15 bases in between. The CDR3 loop reads CASSGRGLTSNQPQHF. The CDR3 DNA is TGTGCCAGCAGCGGAAGGGGCTTAACTAGCAATCAGCCCCAGCATTTT.

This clonotype has more than one count but fewer than ten. The chain has TRBV27 and TRBJ1-5; D is unclear. The CDR3 extends over 15 amino acids. Deletions cut 7 bases from V and 4 bases from J, with 17 bases between. Germline CDR1 and CDR2: MNHEY and SMNVEV (reference sequence). CDR3 sequence reads: CASNHPPPGNQPQHF. The CDR3 DNA is TGTGCCAGCAACCACCCACCGCCGGGGAATCAGCCCCAGCATTTT.

This clonotype was counted a few times. V gene TRBV29-1 combines with J gene TRBJ1-3; D gene ambiguous. This CDR3 has 13 amino acids. CDR1 is SQVTM, CDR2 ANQGSEA, per germline. V was pared by 6 bases and J by 10 bases, with 19 bases between. This chain's CDR3 is CSVRLQWGGTIYF. The CDR3 DNA follows: TGCAGCGTGAGATTACAGTGGGGTGGTACCATATATTTT.

Ten or more counts support this clonotype. The chain has TRBV3-1 and TRBJ1-2; 8 positions agree with TRBD1. V was pared by 4 bases and J by 8 bases, with 9 bases of the junction left unmatched. Looked up from germline, CDR1 is LGHDT and CDR2 is YNNKEL (reference sequence). The CDR3 sequence is 14 residues long. CDR3 residues: CASSLNFAGGGYTF. The CDR3 DNA is TGTGCCAGCAGCCTTAATTTCGCAGGGGGCGGCTACACCTTC.

This clonotype turned up a few times. V is TRBV12-3 or TRBV12-4 and J is TRBJ2-5; a possible D gene is TRBD1 (6 bases). The V gene lost 7 bases and the J gene lost 5 bases, with 17 bases spanning the gap. This CDR3 spans 14 amino acids. CDR3 DNA: TGTGCCAGCAACCGGGACAACGAGGCTGAGACCCAGTACTTC. Its protein is CASNRDNEAETQYF.